A few counts support the clone carrying this TCR beta chain. The target antigen is unknown. These data originate in a study of identical twins. Study-wide results and caveats: Cross-sectional statistical analysis, not tracking of the same donors, underpinned the conclusions.

TCRdb ran MiXCR on the 5' RACE reads and lists one entry per CDR3 protein. The sample lists roughly 230,000 distinct CDR3 sequences; around 8% were seen once. The CDR3 spans 13 residues. V lost 3 bases and J 4 bases, leaving 7 bases between the germline ends. The germline CDR1 and CDR2 sequences are MNHNS and SASEGT. Separately, the same data were catalogued under a study of yellow fever vaccine responses in identical twins.

The chain links TRBV6-1 to TRBJ1-5; the D is unclear. The TCR originated in a woman aged 18 to 35 in good health. The sample was CD8+ T cells sorted from blood. In DNA, the CDR3 is TGTGCCAGCAGTGACGGAGAGAATCAGCCCCAGCATTTT. It encodes CASSDGENQPQHF.